These T cell receptor beta chains were read from a single sample in a study of preoperative IRX-2 immunotherapy in early breast cancer. Only in-frame clones appear in the TCRdb table, and some are missing; sequencing was by immunoSEQ multiplex PCR. The profile shows 20,000 to 30,000 clones, 80% to 90% of them singletons. Material: tumor tissue, obtained after IRX-2 immunotherapy. The receptors stem from a human donor with breast cancer. Each CDR3 is given with its conserved first and last residue. D genes are given only for firm matches. Size values are once, few and many counts, or a class for expanded clones, and some rows have none.

>TRBJ1-2|13|.|.|TRBV6-5
CASSYSNTDGYTF
TGTGCCAGCAGTTACTCGAACACAGACGGCTACACCTTC
>TRBJ2-1|15|.|.|TRBV4-1
CASSQDHSSYNEQFF
TGCGCCAGCAGCCAAGATCACAGCTCCTACAATGAGCAGTTCTTC
>TRBJ1-4|14|.|TRBD1|TRBV28
CASSLGQFNEKLFF
TGTGCCAGCAGTCTGGGACAGTTCAATGAAAAACTGTTTTTT
>TRBJ1-2|11|few|.|TRBV29-1
CSVVLNYGYTF
TGCAGCGTTGTCCTAAACTATGGCTACACCTTC
>TRBJ2-3|13|.|TRBD2|TRBV6-5
CASGGLDPDTQYF
TGTGCCAGCGGGGGACTAGATCCGGACACGCAGTATTTT
>TRBJ2-7|12|.|.|TRBV29-1
CSVVVGDYEQYF
TGCAGCGTTGTGGTCGGAGACTACGAGCAGTACTTC
>TRBJ1-5|15|.|.|TRBV18
CASSPEGISNQPQHF
TGTGCCAGCTCACCAGAAGGGATAAGCAATCAGCCCCAGCATTTT
>TRBJ1-4|14|.|.|TRBV6-1
CATKIGRLNEKLFF
TGTGCCACTAAAATCGGGAGACTTAATGAAAAACTGTTTTTT
>TRBJ1-3|17|once|TRBD1|TRBV5-1
CASSYGQGLSSGNTIYF
TGCGCCAGCAGCTACGGACAGGGCTTGAGCTCTGGAAACACCATATATTTT
>TRBJ1-2|16|.|TRBD1|TRBV4-1
CASSRLQGGRGYGYTF
TGCGCCAGCAGCCGGCTTCAGGGGGGACGGGGGTATGGCTACACCTTC
>TRBJ2-5|15|.|.|TRBV6-5
CASSRSWTLQETQYF
TGTGCCAGCAGTCGCTCGTGGACACTTCAAGAGACCCAGTACTTC
>TRBJ2-7|14|.|TRBD2|TRBV6-5
CASSYPSGTYEQYF
TGTGCCAGCAGTTACCCTAGCGGAACATACGAGCAGTACTTC
>TRBJ2-7|16|.|TRBD1|TRBV10-2
CASTKYKGTVSYEQYF
TGCGCCAGCACCAAATATAAGGGGACAGTAAGCTACGAGCAGTACTTC
>TRBJ2-2|17|.|.|TRBV28
CASSAPSRGRDTGELFF
TGTGCCAGCAGTGCCCCTTCGCGGGGGCGGGACACCGGGGAGCTGTTTTTT
>TRBJ1-4|14|few|.|TRBV7-9
CASSFRQDVEKLFF
TGTGCCAGCAGCTTCCGACAGGATGTTGAAAAACTGTTTTTT
>TRBJ2-2|12|once|.|TRBV19
CASRSGTGELFF
TGTGCCTCCCGATCGGGCACCGGGGAGCTGTTTTTT
>TRBJ2-7|15|.|TRBD1|TRBV19
CASSIDGQGVYEQYF
TGTGCCAGTAGTATAGACGGACAGGGGGTCTACGAGCAGTACTTC
>TRBJ2-7|13|.|TRBD1|TRBV19
CASSIGTGGEQYF
TGTGCCAGTAGTATCGGGACAGGAGGCGAGCAGTACTTC
>TRBJ2-7|13|once|TRBD1|TRBV7-9
CASSRDSDYEQYF
TGTGCCAGCAGTCGGGACAGTGACTACGAGCAGTACTTC
>TRBJ2-7|14|.|.|TRBV5-1
CASSLGQDSYEQYF
TGCGCCAGCAGCTTGGGCCAGGACTCCTACGAGCAGTACTTC
>TRBJ2-7|15|once|.|TRBV7-2
CASSLPGQPPYEQYF
TGTGCCAGCAGTTTGCCGGGACAACCGCCCTACGAGCAGTACTTC
>TRBJ1-1|14|few|.|TRBV6-1
CASRRGGVSTEAFF
TGTGCCAGCAGGCGGGGGGGAGTCAGCACTGAAGCTTTCTTT
>TRBJ2-1|15|.|TRBD2|TRBV13
CASSFAGLAGVEQFF
TGTGCCAGCAGCTTTGCGGGACTAGCGGGAGTCGAGCAGTTCTTC
>TRBJ2-7|13|.|.|TRBV18
CASSPDPLYEQYF
TGTGCCAGCTCTCCGGACCCGCTCTACGAGCAGTACTTC
>TRBJ2-1|14|.|TRBD2|TRBV6-5
CASSTLAGAGEQFF
TGTGCCAGCAGTACCCTAGCGGGAGCAGGGGAGCAGTTCTTC
>TRBJ2-5|15|.|TRBD2|TRBV9
CASSVAGGSQETQYF
TGTGCCAGCAGCGTAGCGGGGGGAAGCCAAGAGACCCAGTACTTC
>TRBJ1-1|15|.|TRBD1|TRBV19
CASSIGTGVSTEAFF
TGTGCCAGTAGTATAGGTACAGGGGTTAGCACTGAAGCTTTCTTT
>TRBJ1-2|15|.|.|TRBV5-5
CASSFAPTGGYGYTF
TGTGCCAGCAGCTTTGCGCCGACAGGAGGATACGGCTACACCTTC
>TRBJ2-5|17|.|.|TRBV4-1
CASSQDRGRPSQETQYF
TGCGCCAGCAGCCAAGATCGGGGGAGGCCTTCCCAAGAGACCCAGTACTTC
>TRBJ1-2|15|few|TRBD1|TRBV29-1
CSVNPGQGATYGYTF
TGCAGCGTTAATCCGGGACAGGGGGCGACGTATGGCTACACCTTC
>TRBJ2-2|16|.|TRBD1|TRBV19
CASSLPTGLNTGELFF
TGTGCCAGTAGTCTACCGACAGGGTTAAACACCGGGGAGCTGTTTTTT
>TRBJ2-5|14|.|.|TRBV7-9
CASSLVPYQETQYF
TGTGCCAGCAGCTTAGTACCGTACCAAGAGACCCAGTACTTC
>TRBJ1-1|13|.|TRBD1|TRBV29-1
CSGKEAGGTEAFF
TGCAGCGGGAAAGAGGCAGGGGGCACTGAAGCTTTCTTT
>TRBJ2-5|17|few|TRBD2|TRBV2
CASRLGLAGGNQETQYF
TGTGCCAGCAGGCTGGGACTAGCGGGAGGGAACCAAGAGACCCAGTACTTC
>TRBJ2-1|17|.|TRBD2|TRBV14
CASSRGILAGAGDEQFF
TGTGCCAGCAGCCGTGGAATACTAGCGGGAGCAGGTGATGAGCAGTTCTTC
>TRBJ2-7|14|.|.|TRBV5-1
CASSFSGNAYEQYF
TGCGCCAGCAGCTTCTCAGGGAATGCCTACGAGCAGTACTTC
>TRBJ1-5|16|once|TRBD1|TRBV7-8
CASSLESGGLNQPQHF
TGTGCCAGCAGCTTAGAATCAGGGGGCTTGAATCAGCCCCAGCATTTT
>TRBJ1-5|15|.|.|TRBV15
CATSRDPSGEQPQHF
TGTGCCACCAGCAGAGATCCGTCAGGGGAACAGCCCCAGCATTTT
>TRBJ1-4|14|few|.|TRBV7-9
CASSLTGTNEKLFF
TGTGCCAGCAGCTTAACCGGGACTAATGAAAAACTGTTTTTT
>TRBJ2-3|13|once|.|TRBV4-1
CASSQESGYTQYF
TGCGCCAGCAGCCAAGAGTCGGGTTACACGCAGTATTTT
>TRBJ2-1|16|.|TRBD1|TRBV6-6
CASSYVTGGIYNEQFF
TGTGCCAGCAGTTACGTGACAGGGGGGATATACAATGAGCAGTTCTTC
>TRBJ2-2|17|.|.|TRBV5-6
CASSLLRGGYTPGELFF
TGTGCCAGCAGCTTGCTACGGGGCGGATACACACCGGGGGAGCTGTTTTTT
>TRBJ2-3|14|.|.|TRBV11-2
CASSVGGWADTQYF
TGTGCCAGCAGCGTAGGGGGTTGGGCAGATACGCAGTATTTT
>TRBJ2-7|14|.|.|TRBV6-5
CASSYSGTLYEQYF
TGTGCCAGCAGTTACTCAGGGACACTATACGAGCAGTACTTC
>TRBJ2-2|15|once|.|TRBV7-6
CASSLAGIMGGELFF
TGTGCCAGCAGCTTAGCGGGTATCATGGGCGGGGAGCTGTTTTTT
>TRBJ1-1|15|.|.|TRBV7-9
CASSLERQLNTEAFF
TGTGCCAGCAGCTTAGAAAGACAGCTGAACACTGAAGCTTTCTTT
>TRBJ1-2|15|.|.|TRBV7-9
CASSPSGRGRGGYTF
TGTGCCAGCAGCCCCAGTGGTCGGGGGAGAGGGGGCTACACCTTC
>TRBJ2-3|16|once|TRBD2|TRBV6-4
CASSDGGGGAGDTQYF
TGTGCCAGCAGTGACGGCGGCGGGGGGGCCGGAGATACGCAGTATTTT
>TRBJ2-7|15|once|TRBD2|TRBV13
CASSSLAGSLYEQYF
TGTGCCAGCAGTTCGCTAGCGGGAAGTCTCTACGAGCAGTACTTC